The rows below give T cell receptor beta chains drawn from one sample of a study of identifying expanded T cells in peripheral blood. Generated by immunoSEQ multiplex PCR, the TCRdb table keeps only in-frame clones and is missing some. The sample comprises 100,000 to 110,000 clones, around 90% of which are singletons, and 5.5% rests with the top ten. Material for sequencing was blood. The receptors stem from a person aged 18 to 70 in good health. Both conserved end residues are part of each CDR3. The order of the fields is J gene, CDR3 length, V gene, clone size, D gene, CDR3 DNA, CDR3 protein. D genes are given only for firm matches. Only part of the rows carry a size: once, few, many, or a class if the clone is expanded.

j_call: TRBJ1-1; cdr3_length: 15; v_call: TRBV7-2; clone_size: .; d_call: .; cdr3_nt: TGTGCCAGCAGCTCTCAGAGAGGCGGAGACACTGAAGCTTTCTTT; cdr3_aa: CASSSQRGGDTEAFF
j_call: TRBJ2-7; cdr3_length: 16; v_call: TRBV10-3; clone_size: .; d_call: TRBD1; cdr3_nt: TGTGCCACCCACGGGACAGGGGAAAATAGCTCCTACGAGCAGTACTTC; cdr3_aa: CATHGTGENSSYEQYF
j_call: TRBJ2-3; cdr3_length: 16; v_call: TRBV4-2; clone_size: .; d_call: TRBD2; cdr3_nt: TGTGCCAGCAGCCACTTTAGGCGGGGGGTCACAGATACGCAGTATTTT; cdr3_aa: CASSHFRRGVTDTQYF
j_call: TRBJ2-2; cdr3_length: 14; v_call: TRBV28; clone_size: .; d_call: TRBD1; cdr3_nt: TGTGCCAGCAGTTTCTCAGGGGGCAACCGGGAGCTGTTTTTT; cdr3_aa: CASSFSGGNRELFF
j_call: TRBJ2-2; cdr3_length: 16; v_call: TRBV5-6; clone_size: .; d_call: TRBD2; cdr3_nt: TGTGCCAGCAGCTTGTGGCCGGGGGGGAACACCGGGGAGCTGTTTTTT; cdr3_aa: CASSLWPGGNTGELFF
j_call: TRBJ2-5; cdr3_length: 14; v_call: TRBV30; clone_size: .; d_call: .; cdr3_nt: TGTGCCTGGAGCTTATCCCCTCATCAGGGGACCCAGTACTTC; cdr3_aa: CAWSLSPHQGTQYF
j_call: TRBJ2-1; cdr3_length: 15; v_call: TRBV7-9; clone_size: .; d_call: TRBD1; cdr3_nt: TGTGCCAGCAGCCCCGGGACAGGGTTCGGCAATGAGCAGTTCTTC; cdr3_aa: CASSPGTGFGNEQFF
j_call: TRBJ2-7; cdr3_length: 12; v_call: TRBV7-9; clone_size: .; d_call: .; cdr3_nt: TGTGCCAGCAGGGGGACCGACTACGAGCAGTACTTC; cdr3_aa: CASRGTDYEQYF
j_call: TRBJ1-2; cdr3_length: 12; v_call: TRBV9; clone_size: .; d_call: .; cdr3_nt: TGTGCCAGCAGCGAGGGTATTTGGGGCTACACCTTC; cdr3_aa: CASSEGIWGYTF
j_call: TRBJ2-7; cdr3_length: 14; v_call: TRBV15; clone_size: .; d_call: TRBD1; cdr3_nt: TGTGCCACCAGCGGCCCGGGACAGGCCTACGAGCAGTACTTC; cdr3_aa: CATSGPGQAYEQYF
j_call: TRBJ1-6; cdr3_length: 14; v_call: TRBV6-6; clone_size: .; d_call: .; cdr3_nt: TGTGCCAGCAGTTCGCCAGGGGATAATTCACCCCTCCACTTT; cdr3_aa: CASSSPGDNSPLHF
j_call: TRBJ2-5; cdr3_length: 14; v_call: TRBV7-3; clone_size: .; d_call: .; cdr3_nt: TGTGCCAGCAGCTTAGTAACAGGGTCCGAGACCCAGTACTTC; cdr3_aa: CASSLVTGSETQYF
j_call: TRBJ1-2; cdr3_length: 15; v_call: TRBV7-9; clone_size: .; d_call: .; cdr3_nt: TGTGCCAGCAGCTTCGGCCAAAGTGTGTACTATGGCTACACCTTC; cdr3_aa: CASSFGQSVYYGYTF
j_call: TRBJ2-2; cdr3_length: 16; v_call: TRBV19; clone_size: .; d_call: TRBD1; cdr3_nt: TGTGCCAGTAGTCCCCGGACAGGGAAGAACACCGGGGAGCTGTTTTTT; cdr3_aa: CASSPRTGKNTGELFF
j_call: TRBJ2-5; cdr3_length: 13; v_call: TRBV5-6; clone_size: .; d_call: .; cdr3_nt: TGTGCCAGCAGCTTGATGGTTAAAGAGACCCAGTACTTC; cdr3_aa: CASSLMVKETQYF
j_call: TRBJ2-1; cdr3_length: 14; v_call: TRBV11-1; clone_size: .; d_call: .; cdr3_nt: TGTGCCAGCAGTATGGTTAGCCGACCGAATGAGCAGTTCTTC; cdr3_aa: CASSMVSRPNEQFF
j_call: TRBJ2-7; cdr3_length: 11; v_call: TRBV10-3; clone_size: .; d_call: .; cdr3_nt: TGTGCCATCAATGACTCCTACGAGCAGTACTTC; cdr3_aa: CAINDSYEQYF
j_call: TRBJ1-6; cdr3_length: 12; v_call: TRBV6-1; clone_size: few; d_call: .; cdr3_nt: TGTGCCACCCGGACGGGGGATTCACCCCTCCACTTT; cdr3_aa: CATRTGDSPLHF
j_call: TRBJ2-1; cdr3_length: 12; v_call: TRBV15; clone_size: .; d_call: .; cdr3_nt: TGTGCCACCAGCAAACAACGGAATGAGCAGTTCTTC; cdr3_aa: CATSKQRNEQFF
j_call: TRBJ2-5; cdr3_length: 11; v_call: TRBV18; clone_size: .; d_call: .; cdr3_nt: TGTGCCAGCTCACTAAGGGAGACCCAGTACTTC; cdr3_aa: CASSLRETQYF
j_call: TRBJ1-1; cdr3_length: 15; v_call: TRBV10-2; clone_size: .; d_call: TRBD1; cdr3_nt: TGCGCCAGCAGCCTCCCAGGGGGCGCATACACTGAAGCTTTCTTT; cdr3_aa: CASSLPGGAYTEAFF
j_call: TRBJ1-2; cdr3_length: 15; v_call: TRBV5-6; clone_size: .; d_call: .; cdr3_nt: TGTGCCAGCAGCTTGCTTCGCAGTTCTAACTATGGCTACACCTTC; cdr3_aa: CASSLLRSSNYGYTF